This entry lists 11 T cell receptor beta chains sequenced from one sample in a study of glioma-infiltrating T cells. Using RNA template, CDR3s of TCR alpha and beta were amplified with iRepertoire arm-PCR. TCRdb re-analysed the multiplex PCR reads in MiXCR, keeping a single row per CDR3 protein. The data contain some 160,000 distinct CDR3 sequences, roughly 45% of them singletons. The sample comprised glioma tissue, nonneoplastic brain tissue, or PBMCs (not recorded which). The receptors derive from a human donor with low-grade glioma or glioblastoma, undergoing nonglioma brain surgery, or in good health (not recorded which).

There are a few counts of this clonotype. The chain uses TRBV29-1 and TRBJ1-1; the D is unclear. V was trimmed by 3 bases and J by 6 bases, leaving 14 bases between them. Germline lookup yields CDR1 SQVTM and CDR2 ANQGSEA. The length of the CDR3 is 13 residues. CDR3 sequence reads: CSVDRGSYPEAFF. In DNA, the CDR3 is TGCAGCGTTGACCGCGGGAGTTACCCTGAAGCTTTCTTT.

The rearrangement joins TRBV29-1 to TRBJ1-1; TRBD1 might be the D (6 bases). The CDR3 extends over 14 amino acids. V was cut by 4 bases and J by 4 bases, with 16 bases left in between. Germline CDR1 and CDR2: SQVTM and ANQGSEA. The CDR3, as DNA: TGCAGCGTTGTTGAATCAGGGGTATTCACTGAAGCTTTCTTT. It translates to CSVVESGVFTEAFF.

This clonotype was seen ten or more times. The chain carries TRBV28 and TRBJ1-3; 7 bases map to TRBD1. V was pared by 6 bases and J by 11 bases, with 10 bases of the junction left unmatched. The CDR3 length is 13 residues. The V gene's germline CDR1 is MDHEN and CDR2 SYDVKM. The CDR3 protein is CASRSPTGAPIYF. The CDR3 DNA follows: TGTGCCAGCAGGTCCCCTACAGGGGCCCCCATATATTTT. Full variable domain (outside the CDR3, taken from reference TRBV28 and TRBJ1-3): DVKVTQSSRYLVKRTGEKVFLECVQDMDHENMFWYRQDPGLGLRLIYFSYDVKMKEKGDIPEGYSVSREKKERFSLILESASTNQTSMYLCASRSPTGAPIYFGEGSWLTVV.

This clonotype was counted a single time. A read error may be the cause here, since a much bigger clone is one base away. The chain links TRBV4-1 to TRBJ2-7; D is ambiguous. Germline CDR1 is MGHRA and CDR2 is YSYEKL. The CDR3 runs 15 residues. V lost 0 bases to trimming and J lost 6 bases, with 15 bases between them. The CDR3 is CASSQDQLHGPEQYF. The DNA for the CDR3 is TGCGCCAGCAGCCAAGATCAGTTACACGGCCCCGAGCAGTACTTC.

About this clonotype: Since the CDR3 does not end with the conserved phenylalanine or tryptophan, this likely comes from a read error. The V gene is TRBV28, the J gene TRBJ2-5, with 10 bases aligning to TRBD2. The CDR3 is made up of 17 amino acids. J gave up 7 bases and V 7 bases, and 18 bases lay outside the gene matches. Germline V gives CDR1 MDHEN, CDR2 SYDVKM. The CDR3 DNA reads as TGTGCCAGCACCCAAACGTTTCCCGGGACTAGCGAAGGGACCCAGTACCTC. This sequence encodes CASTQTFPGTSEGTQYL.

This clonotype showed up just once. It may be a read error: a sequence one base away is much more abundant. This rearrangement joins TRBV19 to TRBJ1-3, with no clear D. This CDR3 is built from 15 residues. CDR1 is LNHDA and CDR2 is SQIVND in the germline V gene (reference sequence). CDR3 coding DNA: TGTGGCAGTAGTATGTCCTGGAGCTCTGGAAACACCATATATTTT. Amino acid sequence: CGSSMSWSSGNTIYF.

This chain uses TRBV12-3 or TRBV12-4 with TRBJ1-5, with 8 positions matching TRBD1. The CDR3 consists of 14 residues. J gave up 4 bases and V 6 bases, and 5 bases lay outside the gene matches. The CDR3 loop reads CASRGQVVNQPQHF. Here the CDR3 DNA reads TGTGCCAGCAGGGGACAGGTCGTTAATCAGCCCCAGCATTTT.

The CDR3 sequence: CSAKSGSSYEQYF. CDR3 in DNA: TGCAGTGCTAAAAGCGGGAGCTCCTACGAGCAGTACTTC. The genes are TRBV20-1 and TRBJ2-7, with TRBD2 identical over 8 bases. With 4 bases clipped from V and 0 bases from J, the junction kept 2 bases outside the gene matches. Germline CDR1 is DFQATT and CDR2 is SNEGSKA (reference sequence). The CDR3 runs 13 residues.

In the case of this clonotype: One junction end does not reproduce the germline sequence, and a read error may be involved. The CDR3: CDSSCIENGYTF. The CDR3 bases are TGTGACAGCAGTTGTATAGAGAATGGCTACACCTTC. This sequence joins TRBV28 and TRBJ1-2, with D uncertain. The CDR3 extends over 12 amino acids. Germline assignment: CDR1 MDHEN and CDR2 SYDVKM.

For this clonotype: The conserved phenylalanine or tryptophan is not found at the CDR3 terminus, so this likely reflects a read error. This chain links TRBV6-1 with TRBJ1-5, with TRBD1 identical over 9 bases. Germline loops: CDR1 MNHNS, CDR2 SASEGT. The CDR3 loop spans 14 amino acids. V was pared by 10 bases and J by 4 bases, with 8 bases of the junction left unmatched. The DNA of the CDR3 is TGTGCCACATTCTCCGGGACAGGGAATCAGCCCCAGCATCTT. Its translation is CATFSGTGNQPQHL.

This clonotype was counted a few times. A much larger clone differs by one base, so this may be a read error. The chain combines TRBV6-1 with TRBJ1-5; weak D call: TRBD1 (6 bases). Germline V gene sequence: CDR1 MNHNS, CDR2 SASEGT. The CDR3 consists of 14 residues. The CDR3 coding sequence is TGTGCCAGCAGTTCAAGGGGGGGCAATCAGCCCAAGCATTTT. It codes for CASSSRGGNQPKHF.